The 9 T cell receptor beta chains listed next were all sequenced from one sample in a study of shared clonotypes between healthy human individuals. Profiled with immunoSEQ multiplex PCR; TCRdb holds only in-frame clones, not every one. The sample lists 400,000 to 500,000 clones; roughly 85% were seen once. The sequencing input was PBMCs. The receptors come from a woman aged 40 to 50 in good health. Some clones in this sample may be carry-over from other donors' samples.

This chain connects TRBV30 to TRBJ2-2; D call uncertain. Looked up from germline, CDR1 is GTSNPN and CDR2 is SVGIG (reference sequence). The CDR3 sequence is 15 residues long. Trimming took off 0 bases at V and 5 bases at J, with 13 bases between the two ends. In DNA, the CDR3 is TGTGCCTGGAGTGTACTTCGAAGGGCTACCGGGGAGCTGTTTTTT. Translating it yields CAWSVLRRATGELFF.

This chain links TRBV28 with TRBJ2-1; 7 nucleotides line up with TRBD1. The CDR3 consists of 13 residues. Unmatched junction bases numbered 8, after V lost 6 bases and J lost 9 bases. The germline gives CDR1 MDHEN, CDR2 SYDVKM. The chain's CDR3 is CASSQDRVGEQFF. In DNA, the CDR3 is TGTGCCAGCAGCCAAGACAGGGTTGGTGAGCAGTTCTTC.

This clone was recorded a few times. V gene TRBV29-1 combines with J gene TRBJ2-1, with D unclear. The CDR3 is 14 residues long. Between the trimmed V and J ends, which lost 0 bases and 10 bases, there was a span of 16 bases. The germline V gene encodes CDR1 SQVTM and CDR2 ANQGSEA. The CDR3 spells CSVEDHADLGEQFF. CDR3 DNA sequence: TGCAGCGTTGAAGATCACGCGGACCTTGGGGAGCAGTTCTTC.

This rearrangement joins TRBV6-1 to TRBJ1-4; D uncertain. The germline V and J ends were trimmed by 11 bases and 8 bases, with 21 bases remaining between them. The CDR3 extends over 14 amino acids. Germline CDR1 reads MNHNS; CDR2 reads SASEGT. Here the CDR3 reads CAGREDARGEKLFF. DNA for the CDR3: TGTGCCGGTAGGGAGGACGCCCGAGGCGAAAAACTGTTTTTT.

This chain links TRBV6-5 with TRBJ2-5, with TRBD2 matching over 9 bases. In germline, CDR1 is MNHEY, CDR2 SVGAGI. V dropped 7 bases and J dropped 5; count of bases not matched to a gene: 5. The CDR3 runs 13 residues. In DNA form, the CDR3 reads TGTGCCAGCACGCGGGAGGGCCTGGAGACCCAGTACTTC. Amino acids: CASTREGLETQYF.

V usage is TRBV5-1 and J usage is TRBJ2-3; D ambiguous. Germline V gene data show CDR1 as SGHRS and CDR2 as YFSETQ. The CDR3 spans 13 residues. Trimming took 3 bases from V and 4 from J, leaving 9 bases between them. The CDR3 DNA is TGCGCCAGCAGCTCTCGTGGCGCAGATACGCAGTATTTT. Its translation is CASSSRGADTQYF. Full variable domain (rest looked up from reference TRBV5-1 and TRBJ2-3): KAGVTQTPRYLIKTRGQQVTLSCSPISGHRSVSWYQQTPGQGLQFLFEYFSETQRNKGNFPGRFSGRQFSNSRSEMNVSTLELGDSALYLCASSSRGADTQYFGPGTRLTVL.

The chain has TRBV30 and TRBJ1-3, with a tentative D call TRBD1 (5 bases). The CDR3 is made up of 13 amino acids. Trimming removed 4 bases at V and 5 bases at J, with 12 bases between. The germline CDR1 and CDR2 sequences are GTSNPN and SVGIG (reference sequence). CDR3 bases: TGTGCCTGGAATTCTGGGGCCCGAAACACCATATATTTT. Amino acids: CAWNSGARNTIYF. The full variable domain, completed using reference TRBV30 and TRBJ1-3, is SQTIHQWPATLVQPVGSPLSLECTVEGTSNPNLYWYRQAAGRGLQLLFYSVGIGQISSEVPQNLSASRPQDRQFILSSKKLLLSDSGFYLCAWNSGARNTIYFGEGSWLTVV.

This rearrangement joins TRBV30 to TRBJ2-3; tentative D call: TRBD2 (5 bases). Per germline, CDR1 GTSNPN and CDR2 SVGIG (reference sequence). Trimming shortened V by 0 bases and J by 4 bases, and 8 bases separated the two germline ends. The CDR3 length is 13 residues. The CDR3 nucleotides read TGTGCCTGGAGTGTGGCTAGCCCAGATACGCAGTATTTT. It encodes CAWSVASPDTQYF.

This rearrangement joins TRBV4-2 to TRBJ2-7; tentatively, D is TRBD1 (6 bases). Germline-derived CDR1 and CDR2 are LGHNA and YNFKEQ. CDR3 length: 18 residues. Trimming cost V 1 base and J 0 bases, with 19 bases left between them. This chain's CDR3 is CASSQVDRNRFDSYEQYF. In nucleotides, the CDR3 is TGTGCCAGCAGCCAAGTGGACAGAAACCGATTCGACTCCTACGAGCAGTACTTC.